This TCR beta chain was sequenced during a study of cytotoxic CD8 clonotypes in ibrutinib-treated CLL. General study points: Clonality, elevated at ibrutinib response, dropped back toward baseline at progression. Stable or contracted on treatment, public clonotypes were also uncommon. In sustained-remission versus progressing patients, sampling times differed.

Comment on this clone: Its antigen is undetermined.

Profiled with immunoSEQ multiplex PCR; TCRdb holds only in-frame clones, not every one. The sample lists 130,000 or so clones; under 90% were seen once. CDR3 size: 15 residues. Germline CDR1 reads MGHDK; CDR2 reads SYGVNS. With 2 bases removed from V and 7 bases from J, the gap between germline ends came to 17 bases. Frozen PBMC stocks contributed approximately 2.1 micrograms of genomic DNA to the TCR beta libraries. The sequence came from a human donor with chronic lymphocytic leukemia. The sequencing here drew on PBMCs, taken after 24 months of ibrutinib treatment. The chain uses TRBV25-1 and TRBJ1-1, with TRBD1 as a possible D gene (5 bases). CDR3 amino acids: CASSEVSLGGGEAFF. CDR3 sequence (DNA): TGTGCCAGCAGTGAAGTAAGTCTCGGCGGGGGTGAAGCTTTCTTT.